Listed below are T cell receptor beta chains from one sample, sequenced in a study of monozygotic twins with inflammatory bowel disease. TCRdb re-called the 5' RACE reads; one entry per CDR3 protein, DNA not given. The listing records approximately 420,000 distinct CDR3 sequences. Material: blood. The receptor set was obtained from a human donor with ulcerative colitis or Crohn's disease, or a healthy co-twin of an affected twin (not recorded which). Each CDR3 is given with its conserved first and last residue.

J gene	V gene	CDR3 protein
TRBJ2-2	TRBV20-1	CSARDRSREIPGELFF
TRBJ2-3	TRBV4-2	CASSQESRLGGPDTQYF
TRBJ2-7	TRBV28	CASSLPATGYEQYF
TRBJ2-1	TRBV9	CASSVGPRLAGDEQFF
TRBJ1-5	TRBV4-1	CASSQRDHTSNQPQHF
TRBJ1-1	TRBV2	CASSGQGRNTEAFF
TRBJ1-2	TRBV12-3/TRBV12-4	CASRVTGGYGYTF
TRBJ1-2	TRBV11-1	CASSLPISTGEANYGYTF
TRBJ1-5	TRBV20-1	CSARAGTSEGNQPQHF
TRBJ2-3	TRBV9	CASSVEAGTDTQYF
TRBJ2-1	TRBV20-1	CSASPSTGLRPDNEQFF
TRBJ1-5	TRBV14	CASSHLGQGDNQPQHF
TRBJ2-2	TRBV21-1	CASSNEVTGELFF
TRBJ1-2	TRBV5-4	CASSLEVHNYGYTF
TRBJ2-1	TRBV27	CASSSLGRGEQFF
TRBJ1-5	TRBV12-3/TRBV12-4	CASSYNTVSNQPQHF
TRBJ2-1	TRBV10-3	CAISGRLAGDQAYNEQFF
TRBJ2-1	TRBV28	CASSFTVYNEQFF
TRBJ2-7	TRBV7-2	CASSLNAGGEQYF
TRBJ2-5	TRBV30	CAWNRLRGGEETQYF
TRBJ2-7	TRBV10-2	CASSLGQGTNYEQYF
TRBJ2-5	TRBV12-3/TRBV12-4	CASRRTGFRETQYF
TRBJ2-7	TRBV5-1	CASSPAPGKAYEQYF
TRBJ2-5	TRBV5-8	CASSAGSGVKETQYF
TRBJ2-7	TRBV7-2	CPSSQQTLLNF
TRBJ2-1	TRBV4-1	CASSQDPSGAYNEQFF
TRBJ1-2	TRBV15	CATSRVGQGYGYTF
TRBJ2-2	TRBV20-1	CSARDSARVRQAGATGELFF
TRBJ1-2	TRBV3-1	CASSQDRAAGVPDGYTF
TRBJ2-3	TRBV7-8	CASSLRGITSTDTQYF
TRBJ1-2	TRBV3-1	CASSRPGLRGYTF
TRBJ1-4	TRBV11-2	CASSTRGGSLAEKLFF
TRBJ2-2	TRBV4-1	CASSQAGGSVTGELFF
TRBJ2-1	TRBV20-1	CSARDLIEQFF
TRBJ2-3	TRBV7-2	CASSPVGLAGTDTQYF
TRBJ1-2	TRBV7-9	CASSKTGEGYTF
TRBJ2-1	TRBV6-1	CASSGVGRGAYNEQFF
TRBJ2-2	TRBV25-1	CASSVKTPNTGELFF
TRBJ1-1	TRBV5-1	CASSLGHKNTEAFF
TRBJ2-3	TRBV20-1	CSARETARDTQYF
TRBJ1-6	TRBV7-2	CASSLEGMYNSPLHF
TRBJ2-3	TRBV27	CASSFIVTDTQYF
TRBJ1-3	TRBV11-2	CASSLVDSGAGNTIYF
TRBJ2-2	TRBV2	CASSSSGLAGNTGELFF
TRBJ2-1	TRBV5-5	CASSRLGWDEQFF
TRBJ2-7	TRBV6-1	CASSVDRGYEQYF
TRBJ2-7	TRBV5-1	CASSLEGAGYEQYF
TRBJ2-7	TRBV5-1	CASSLRDNAYEQYF
TRBJ1-5	TRBV7-8	CASSWARRGSNQPQHF
TRBJ2-3	TRBV6-1	CASSSSSGRSTDTQYF